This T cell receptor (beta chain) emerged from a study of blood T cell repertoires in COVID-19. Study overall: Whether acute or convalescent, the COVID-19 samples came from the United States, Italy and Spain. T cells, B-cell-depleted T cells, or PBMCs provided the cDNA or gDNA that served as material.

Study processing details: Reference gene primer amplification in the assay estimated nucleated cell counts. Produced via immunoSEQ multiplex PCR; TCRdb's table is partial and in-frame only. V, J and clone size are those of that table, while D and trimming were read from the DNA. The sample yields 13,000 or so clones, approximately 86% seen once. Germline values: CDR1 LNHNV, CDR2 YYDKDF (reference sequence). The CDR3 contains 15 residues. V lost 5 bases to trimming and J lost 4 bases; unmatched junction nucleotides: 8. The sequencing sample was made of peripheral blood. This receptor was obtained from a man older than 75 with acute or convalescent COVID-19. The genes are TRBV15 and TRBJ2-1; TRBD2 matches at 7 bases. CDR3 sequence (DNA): TGTGCCACCAGCGGGTTGGGACTAACATACAATGAGCAGTTCTTC. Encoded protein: CATSGLGLTYNEQFF. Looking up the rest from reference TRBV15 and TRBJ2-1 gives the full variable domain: DAMVIQNPRYQVTQFGKPVTLSCSQTLNHNVMYWYQQKSSQAPKLLFHYYDKDFNNEADTPDNFQSRRPNTSFCFLDIRSPGLGDTAMYLCATSGLGLTYNEQFFGPGTRLTVL.